Shown below are 15 T cell receptor beta chains from a single sample sequenced in a study of blood T cell repertoires in COVID-19 (dated by TCRdb to the early 2020s). Libraries were constructed by the immunoSEQ multiplex PCR assay. Here the immuneACCESS table is served through TCRdb, limited to in-frame sequences with V and J called. Missing clones are a known gap in these copies; in checked studies unresolved V genes cover under half, and the rest lacks a known reason. The sample table lists hundreds of thousands of clones, 75% to 90% of them with a count of one. Clones ranked in the top ten supply 10% to 13% of the sample. The source material was peripheral blood. The origin of the receptors is a woman aged 70-85 years with COVID-19, enrolled during active disease.

This chain joins TRBV19 and TRBJ2-2; D is perhaps TRBD1 (5 bases). The CDR3 is made up of 14 amino acids. V gave up 2 bases and J gave up 6 bases, with 10 bases separating them. Per the germline V gene, CDR1 is LNHDA and CDR2 is SQIVND (reference sequence). The chain's CDR3 is CASSISQGPGELFF. DNA for the CDR3: TGTGCCAGTAGTATAAGTCAGGGTCCCGGGGAGCTGTTTTTT.

V and J are TRBV7-2 and TRBJ2-7; D uncertain. Trimming removed 4 bases from V and 4 bases from J, with 14 bases in between. CDR3 size: 14 residues. CDR1 and CDR2 from the germline V gene are SGHTA and FQGNSA. In DNA, the CDR3 is TGTGCCAGCAGCTCATTTATAGTCCTATACGAGCAGTACTTC. Its protein is CASSSFIVLYEQYF.

J is TRBJ2-2 and V is TRBV11-3; 8 bases are a match to TRBD1. V shed 4 bases, J shed 4 bases, and the junction held 8 bases outside the gene matches. Looked up from germline, CDR1 is SGHNT and CDR2 is YENEEA. The CDR3 extends over 16 amino acids. The CDR3 DNA reads as TGTGCCAGCAGCTCCCCGGGACAGGCTTTCACCGGGGAGCTGTTTTTT. It specifies CASSSPGQAFTGELFF.

This chain joins TRBV6-5 and TRBJ2-1, with a possible D match to TRBD2 (6 bases). Germline V CDR1 and CDR2: MNHEY, SVGAGI. The length of the CDR3 is 15 residues. The V gene lost 6 bases and the J gene lost 2 bases, with 14 bases spanning the gap. CDR3 loop: CASRGDAGTYNEQFF. As DNA, the CDR3 is TGTGCCAGCAGGGGTGATGCGGGAACCTACAATGAGCAGTTCTTC.

The chain links TRBV11-2 to TRBJ2-7; 11 bases match TRBD2. The trim removed 1 base at V and 3 bases at J, leaving 2 bases unmatched. This CDR3 region has 15 residues. CDR1 SGHAT and CDR2 FQNNGV come from the germline V gene. The CDR3 sequence is CASSLGSGRVYEQYF. DNA for the CDR3: TGTGCCAGCAGCTTAGGTAGCGGGAGGGTCTACGAGCAGTACTTC.

Regarding this clone: This CDR3 is also generated by other DNA sequences in the sample. CDR3: CASSISRDTEAFF. CDR3 DNA sequence: TGTGCCAGTAGTATATCCAGGGACACTGAAGCTTTCTTT. The J gene is TRBJ1-1, the V gene TRBV19; perhaps TRBD1 as D (5 bases). V was shortened by 2 bases and J by 3 bases, with 7 bases between the two germline ends. The germline V gene has CDR1 LNHDA and CDR2 SQIVND (reference sequence). This CDR3 is built from 13 residues.

V is TRBV25-1 and J is TRBJ1-2, with 7 bases matching TRBD1. The germline V gene has CDR1 MGHDK and CDR2 SYGVNS. CDR3 length equals 13 residues. Unmatched junction bases numbered 6, after V lost 4 bases and J lost 7 bases. Here the CDR3 DNA reads TGTGCCAGCAGTGTACTTCGGACAGGTGGCTACACCTTC. This gives the protein CASSVLRTGGYTF.

The chain joins TRBV6-5 to TRBJ2-1; no clear D. The V gene lost 6 bases and the J gene lost 0 bases, with 12 bases spanning the gap. The CDR3 loop spans 15 amino acids. Germline loops: CDR1 MNHEY, CDR2 SVGAGI. CDR3 region: CASRILQSSYNEQFF. The CDR3 DNA sequence: TGTGCCAGCAGAATACTACAAAGCTCCTACAATGAGCAGTTCTTC.

The chain carries TRBV6-6 and TRBJ2-5, with 11 bases that match TRBD2. The CDR3 loop spans 17 amino acids. V lost 5 bases and J lost 5; bases outside the gene matches: 13. From germline, CDR1 is MNHNY and CDR2 SVGAGI (reference sequence). CDR3: CASSQTRTSGFGETQYF. CDR3 DNA: TGTGCCAGCAGTCAAACCCGGACTAGCGGGTTCGGGGAGACCCAGTACTTC.

The chain uses TRBV5-4 and TRBJ1-6; D is unclear. Per the germline V gene, CDR1 is SGHNT and CDR2 is YYREEE (reference sequence). The CDR3 loop spans 13 amino acids. The V and J ends lost 2 bases and 7 bases respectively, with 7 bases between them. The CDR3 nucleotides are TGTGCCAGCAGCTTAGAGAGAAATTCACCCCTCCACTTT. Protein: CASSLERNSPLHF. Complete variable domain (other parts from reference TRBV5-4 and TRBJ1-6): ETGVTQSPTHLIKTRGQQVTLRCSSQSGHNTVSWYQQALGQGPQFIFQYYREEENGRGNFPPRFSGLQFPNYSSELNVNALELDDSALYLCASSLERNSPLHFGNGTRLTVT.

This clone occurred a few times. The CDR3 sequence: CATSSDDRNNQPQHF. Written as DNA, the CDR3 is TGTGCCACCAGCTCCGATGACAGAAACAATCAGCCCCAGCATTTT. The gene calls are TRBV15 and TRBJ1-5, with a possible D match to TRBD1 (5 bases). This CDR3 comprises 15 residues. The ends were cut back, 5 bases at V and 3 bases at J, with 14 bases in the middle. Germline V gene lookup returns CDR1 LNHNV and CDR2 YYDKDF (reference sequence).

With respect to this clone: Other DNA sequences in the same sample also yield this CDR3. The chain employs TRBV5-1 and TRBJ2-7; a possible D gene is TRBD2 (5 bases). V lost 3 bases and J lost 1, with 5 bases in between. This CDR3 is built from 12 residues. Germline V gene lookup returns CDR1 SGHRS and CDR2 YFSETQ. The CDR3 sequence is CASSSGSYEQYF. In DNA form, the CDR3 reads TGCGCCAGCAGCTCGGGGTCCTACGAGCAGTACTTC.

The gene calls are TRBV5-5 and TRBJ2-7, with 16 positions matching TRBD2. The germline gives CDR1 SGHKS, CDR2 YYEKEE (reference sequence). The CDR3 contains 16 residues. The J segment lost 2 bases and the V segment lost 4 bases, leaving 3 bases of the junction unmatched. CDR3 sequence reads: CASSPGLAGGTYEQYF. CDR3 nucleotides: TGTGCCAGCAGCCCGGGACTAGCGGGAGGGACCTACGAGCAGTACTTC.

V gene TRBV19 combines with J gene TRBJ2-3; D is perhaps TRBD1 (5 bases). Germline-derived CDR1 and CDR2 are LNHDA and SQIVND (reference sequence). The CDR3 runs 12 residues. The V gene lost 4 bases and the J gene lost 5 bases, with 7 bases spanning the gap. CDR3 sequence (DNA): TGTGCCAGTAGTACAGGGCGAGATACGCAGTATTTT. Protein sequence: CASSTGRDTQYF.

The rearrangement joins TRBV19 to TRBJ1-2, with 12 bases aligning to TRBD1. CDR1 is LNHDA and CDR2 is SQIVND in the germline V gene (reference sequence). CDR3 size: 14 residues. The V gene end was trimmed by 5 bases and the J gene end by 6 bases; junction bases not matched to a gene: 4. The CDR3 loop reads CASSPGTGGNGYTF. CDR3 DNA sequence: TGTGCCAGTAGTCCCGGGACAGGGGGCAATGGCTACACCTTC.